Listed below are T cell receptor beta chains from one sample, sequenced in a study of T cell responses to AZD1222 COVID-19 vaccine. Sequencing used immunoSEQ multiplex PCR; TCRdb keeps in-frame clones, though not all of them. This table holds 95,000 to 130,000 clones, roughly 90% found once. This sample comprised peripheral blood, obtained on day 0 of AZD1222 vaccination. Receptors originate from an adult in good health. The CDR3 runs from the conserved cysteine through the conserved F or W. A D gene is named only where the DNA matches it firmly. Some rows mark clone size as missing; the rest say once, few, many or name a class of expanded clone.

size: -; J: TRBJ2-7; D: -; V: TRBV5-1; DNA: TGCGCCAGCTGGGCCGCGAGCTCCTACGAGCAGTACTTC; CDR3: CASWAASSYEQYF
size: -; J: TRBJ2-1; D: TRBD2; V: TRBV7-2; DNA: TGTGCCAGCAGCTTAGCGACTAGCGGGAGAACCTTGAATGAGCAGTTCTTC; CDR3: CASSLATSGRTLNEQFF
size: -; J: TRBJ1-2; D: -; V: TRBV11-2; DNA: TGTGCCAGCAGCCTGACAGCCTATGGCTACACCTTC; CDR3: CASSLTAYGYTF
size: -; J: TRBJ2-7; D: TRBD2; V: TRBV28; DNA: TGTGCCAGCAGTTCCGGGGCTAGCGGAGTGAACTACGAGCAGTACTTC; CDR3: CASSSGASGVNYEQYF
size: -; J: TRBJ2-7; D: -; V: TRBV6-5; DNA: TGTGCCAGCAGTCCACGGGGCATACTTTACGAGCAGTACTTC; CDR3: CASSPRGILYEQYF
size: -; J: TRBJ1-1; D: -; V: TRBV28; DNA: TGTGCCAGCGCCCCGTTTGATTTTAAGGCGCTGAACACTGAAGCTTTCTTT; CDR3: CASAPFDFKALNTEAFF
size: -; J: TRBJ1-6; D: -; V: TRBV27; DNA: TGTGCCAGCAGTTTAGGGGGGGGCTTTAATTCACCCCTCCACTTT; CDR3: CASSLGGGFNSPLHF
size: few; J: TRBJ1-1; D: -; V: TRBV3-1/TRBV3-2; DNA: TGTGCCAGCAGTCCGGGTCAAATGAACACTGAAGCTTTCTTT; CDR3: CASSPGQMNTEAFF
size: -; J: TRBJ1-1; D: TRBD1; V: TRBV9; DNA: TGTGCCAGCAGCGCCCCCCTCCGGGACAGAAGCCCTGAAGCTTTCTTT; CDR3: CASSAPLRDRSPEAFF
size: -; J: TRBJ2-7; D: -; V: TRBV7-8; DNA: TGTGCCAGCAGCCCAGGTAGGGGGATCAAGTACGAGCAGTACTTC; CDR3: CASSPGRGIKYEQYF
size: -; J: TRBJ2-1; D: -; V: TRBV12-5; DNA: TGTGCTAGTGGCTCAGAGTCCTACAATGAGCAGTTCTTC; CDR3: CASGSESYNEQFF
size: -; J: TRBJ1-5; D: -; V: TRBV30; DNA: TGTGCCTGGAGTGGGTGGAATCAGCCCCAGCATTTT; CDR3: CAWSGWNQPQHF
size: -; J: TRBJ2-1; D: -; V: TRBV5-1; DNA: TGCGCCAGCAGCTTGGTGATCTTGCTGACCACGGGACAAGGGTCCTACAATGAGCAGTTCTTC; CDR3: CASSLVILLTTGQGSYNEQFF
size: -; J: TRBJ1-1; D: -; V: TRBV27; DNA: TGTGCCAGCAGTTACCAGGGGAACACTGAAGCTTTCTTT; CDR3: CASSYQGNTEAFF
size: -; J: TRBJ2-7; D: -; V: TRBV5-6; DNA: TGTGCCAGCAGCTTGAGAGGCTACGAGCAGTACTTC; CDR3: CASSLRGYEQYF
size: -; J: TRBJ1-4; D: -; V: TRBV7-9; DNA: TGTGCCAGCAGCTTAGGAACAGGGAGGAATGAAAAACTGTTTTTT; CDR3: CASSLGTGRNEKLFF
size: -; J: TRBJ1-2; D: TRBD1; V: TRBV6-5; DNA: TGTGCCAGCAGTCGGACAGGGGCGGACTATGGCTACACCTTC; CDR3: CASSRTGADYGYTF